Below, one T cell receptor beta chain is given with its context. The source of the sample is a study of blood T cell repertoires in COVID-19. Study-wide background: Italy, Spain and the United States were the sources of the convalescent and acute COVID-19 samples.

Recovered Cohort 3 donors showed two negative PCRs, clearance, or symptom resolution. Germline V gene lookup returns CDR1 SEHNR and CDR2 FQNEAQ (reference sequence). The ends were cut back, 3 bases at V and 3 bases at J, with 12 bases in the middle. This CDR3 has 14 amino acids. Source study methods: Counts of nucleated cells, estimated from reference gene primer amplification, were obtained. Repertoires were generated with immunoSEQ multiplex PCR, while TCRdb's copy carries only in-frame clones and drops some. That table furnishes V, J and clone size, whereas the DNA furnished D and trimming. There are about 380,000 clones in the sample; about 87% occur only once, and approximately 1.2% lies in the top ten.

Sequenced: PBMCs or T cells enriched from blood (not recorded which). The source is a man under 40 who had recovered from COVID-19. The chain employs TRBV7-9 and TRBJ2-7; D is uncertain. The CDR3 spells CASSFPSSYYEQYF. CDR3 DNA: TGTGCCAGCAGCTTTCCCTCGAGTTACTACGAGCAGTACTTC.